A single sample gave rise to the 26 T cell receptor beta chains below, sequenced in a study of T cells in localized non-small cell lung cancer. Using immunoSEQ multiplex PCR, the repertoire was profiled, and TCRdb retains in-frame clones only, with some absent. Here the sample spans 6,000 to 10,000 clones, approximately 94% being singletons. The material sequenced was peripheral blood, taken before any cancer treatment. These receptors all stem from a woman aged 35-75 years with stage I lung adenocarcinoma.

The DNA of the CDR3 is TGTGCCAGCAGCTCCACAGATACGCAGTATTTT. Translation gives CASSSTDTQYF. The chain carries TRBV5-6 and TRBJ2-3; D unresolved. V was pared by 3 bases and J by 2 bases, with 1 base between. The length of the CDR3 is 11 residues. CDR1 SGHDT and CDR2 YYEEEE come from the germline V gene.

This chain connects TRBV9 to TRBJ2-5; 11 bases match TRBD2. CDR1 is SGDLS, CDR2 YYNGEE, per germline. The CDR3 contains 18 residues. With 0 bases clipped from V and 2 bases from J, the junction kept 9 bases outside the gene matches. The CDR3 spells CASSVGLAGRAIQETQYF. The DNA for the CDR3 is TGTGCCAGCAGCGTAGGACTAGCGGGGCGGGCCATACAAGAGACCCAGTACTTC.

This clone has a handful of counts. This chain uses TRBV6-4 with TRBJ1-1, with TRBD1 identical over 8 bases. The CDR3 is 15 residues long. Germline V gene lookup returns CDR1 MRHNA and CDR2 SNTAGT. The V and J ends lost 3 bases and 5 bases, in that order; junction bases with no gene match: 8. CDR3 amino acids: CASSERAGGETEAFF. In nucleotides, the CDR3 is TGTGCCAGCAGTGAAAGGGCAGGGGGCGAAACTGAAGCTTTCTTT.

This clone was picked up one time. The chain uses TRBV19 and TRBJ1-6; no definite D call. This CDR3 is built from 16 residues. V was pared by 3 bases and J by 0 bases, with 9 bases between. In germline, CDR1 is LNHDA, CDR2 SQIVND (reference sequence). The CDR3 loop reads CASSMQRSSYNSPLHF. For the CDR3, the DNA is TGTGCCAGTAGTATGCAAAGGAGCTCCTATAATTCACCCCTCCACTTT.

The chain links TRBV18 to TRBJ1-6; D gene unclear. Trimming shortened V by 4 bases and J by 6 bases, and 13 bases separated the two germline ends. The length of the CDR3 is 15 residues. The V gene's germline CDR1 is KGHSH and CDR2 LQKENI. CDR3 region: CASSHTEVLNSPLHF. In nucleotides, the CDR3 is TGTGCCAGCTCACACACGGAAGTCCTTAATTCACCCCTCCACTTT.

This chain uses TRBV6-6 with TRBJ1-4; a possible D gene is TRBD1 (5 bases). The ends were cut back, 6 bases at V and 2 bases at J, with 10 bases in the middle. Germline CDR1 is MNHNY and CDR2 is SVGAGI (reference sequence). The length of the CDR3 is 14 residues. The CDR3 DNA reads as TGTGCCAGCAGAACGGGACGGACTAATGAAAAACTGTTTTTT. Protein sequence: CASRTGRTNEKLFF.

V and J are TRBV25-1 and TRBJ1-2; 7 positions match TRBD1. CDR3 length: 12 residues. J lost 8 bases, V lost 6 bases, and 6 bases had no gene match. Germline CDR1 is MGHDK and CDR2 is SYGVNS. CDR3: CASSDRAHGYTF. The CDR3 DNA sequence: TGTGCCAGCAGCGACAGGGCGCACGGCTACACCTTC.

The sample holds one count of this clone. The DNA of the CDR3 is TGTGCCAGCAGTGGCGGGGCGCCGAGCACTGAAGCTTTCTTT. It is translated as CASSGGAPSTEAFF. The J gene is TRBJ1-1, the V gene TRBV6-1; D possibly corresponds to TRBD1 (5 bases). The CDR3 loop spans 14 amino acids. V was trimmed by 4 bases and J by 4 bases, leaving 13 bases between them. Germline V CDR1 and CDR2: MNHNS, SASEGT.

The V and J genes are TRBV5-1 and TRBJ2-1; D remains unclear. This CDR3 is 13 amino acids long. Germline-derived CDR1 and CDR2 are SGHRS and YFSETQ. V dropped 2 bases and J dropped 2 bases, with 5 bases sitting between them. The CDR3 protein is CASSLETYNEQFF. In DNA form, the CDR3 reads TGCGCCAGCAGCTTAGAAACCTACAATGAGCAGTTCTTC.

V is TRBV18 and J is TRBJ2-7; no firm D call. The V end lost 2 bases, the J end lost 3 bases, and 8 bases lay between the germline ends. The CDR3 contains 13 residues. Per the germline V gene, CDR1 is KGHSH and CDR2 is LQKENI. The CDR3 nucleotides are TGTGCCAGCTCACCAATTACGGACTACGAGCAGTACTTC. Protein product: CASSPITDYEQYF.

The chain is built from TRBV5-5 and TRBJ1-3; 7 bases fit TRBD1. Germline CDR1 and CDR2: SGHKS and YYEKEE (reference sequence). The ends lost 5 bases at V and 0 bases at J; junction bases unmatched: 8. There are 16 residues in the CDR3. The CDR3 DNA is TGTGCCAGCAGTTATGCCAGGGGGAGCTCTGGAAACACCATATATTTT. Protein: CASSYARGSSGNTIYF.

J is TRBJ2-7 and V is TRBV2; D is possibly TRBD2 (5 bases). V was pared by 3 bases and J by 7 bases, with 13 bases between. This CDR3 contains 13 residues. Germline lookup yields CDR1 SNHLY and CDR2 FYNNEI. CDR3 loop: CASSEERVAEQYF. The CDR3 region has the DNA TGTGCCAGCAGTGAGGAGAGGGTGGCTGAGCAGTACTTC.

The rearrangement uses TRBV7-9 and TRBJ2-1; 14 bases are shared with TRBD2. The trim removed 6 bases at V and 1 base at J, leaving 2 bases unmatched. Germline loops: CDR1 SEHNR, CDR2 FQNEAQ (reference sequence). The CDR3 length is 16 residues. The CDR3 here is CASSGTSGGSYNEQFF. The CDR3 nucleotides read TGTGCCAGCAGTGGGACTAGCGGGGGATCCTACAATGAGCAGTTCTTC.

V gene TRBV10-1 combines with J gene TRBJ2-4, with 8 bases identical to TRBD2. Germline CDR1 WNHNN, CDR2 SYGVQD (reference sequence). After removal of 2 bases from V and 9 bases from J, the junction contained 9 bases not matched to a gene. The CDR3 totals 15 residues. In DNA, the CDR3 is TGCGCCAGCAGTGAGAGTATCGGGAGGGTCGGCATTCAGTACTTC. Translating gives CASSESIGRVGIQYF.

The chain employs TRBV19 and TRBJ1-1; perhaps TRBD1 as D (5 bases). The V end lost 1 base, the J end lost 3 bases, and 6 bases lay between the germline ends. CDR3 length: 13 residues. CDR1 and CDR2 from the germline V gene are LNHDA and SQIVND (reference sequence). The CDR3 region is CASSIARDTEAFF. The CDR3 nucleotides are TGTGCCAGTAGTATAGCCAGGGACACTGAAGCTTTCTTT. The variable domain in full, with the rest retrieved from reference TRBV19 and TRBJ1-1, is DGGITQSPKYLFRKEGQNVTLSCEQNLNHDAMYWYRQDPGQGLRLIYYSQIVNDFQKGDIAEGYSVSREKKESFPLTVTSAQKNPTAFYLCASSIARDTEAFFGQGTRLTVV.

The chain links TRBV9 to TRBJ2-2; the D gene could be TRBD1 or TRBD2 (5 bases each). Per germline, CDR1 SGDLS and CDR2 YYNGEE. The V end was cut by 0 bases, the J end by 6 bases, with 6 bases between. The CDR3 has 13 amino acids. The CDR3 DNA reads TGTGCCAGCAGCGTAGTGGGGGCCGGGGAGCTGTTTTTT. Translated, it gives CASSVVGAGELFF. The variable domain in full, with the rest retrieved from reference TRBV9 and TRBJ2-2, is DSGVTQTPKHLITATGQRVTLRCSPRSGDLSVYWYQQSLDQGLQFLIQYYNGEERAKGNILERFSAQQFPDLHSELNLSSLELGDSALYFCASSVVGAGELFFGEGSRLTVL.

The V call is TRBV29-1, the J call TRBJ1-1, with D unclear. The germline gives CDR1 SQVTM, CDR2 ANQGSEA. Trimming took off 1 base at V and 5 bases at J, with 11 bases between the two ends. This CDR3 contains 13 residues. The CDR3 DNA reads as TGCAGCGTTGAAGGGTACCGAGGGACTGAAGCTTTCTTT. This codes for CSVEGYRGTEAFF.

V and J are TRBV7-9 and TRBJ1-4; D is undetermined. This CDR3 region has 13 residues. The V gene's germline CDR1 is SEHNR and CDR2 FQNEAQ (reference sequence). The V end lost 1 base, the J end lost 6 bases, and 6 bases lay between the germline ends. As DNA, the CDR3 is TGTGCCAGCAGCTTAGTCATTGATGAAAAACTGTTTTTT. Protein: CASSLVIDEKLFF.

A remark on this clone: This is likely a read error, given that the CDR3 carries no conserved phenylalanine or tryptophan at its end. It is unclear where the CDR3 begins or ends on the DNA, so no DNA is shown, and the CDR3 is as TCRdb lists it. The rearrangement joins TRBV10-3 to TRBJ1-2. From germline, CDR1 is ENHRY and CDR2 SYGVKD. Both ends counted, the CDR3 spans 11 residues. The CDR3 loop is CAISECQTDQA.

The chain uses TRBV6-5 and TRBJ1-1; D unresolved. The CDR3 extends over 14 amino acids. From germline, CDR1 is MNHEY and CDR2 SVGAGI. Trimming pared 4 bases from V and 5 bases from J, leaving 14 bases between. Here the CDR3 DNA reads TGTGCCAGCAGTTGGATGGAGGGAAGGACTGAAGCTTTCTTT. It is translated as CASSWMEGRTEAFF.

The CDR3 protein is CASSLAAGTATYEQYF. The CDR3 DNA reads TGCGCCAGCAGCTTGGCCGCCGGGACCGCAACCTACGAGCAGTACTTC. The chain joins TRBV5-1 to TRBJ2-7; possibly TRBD1 or TRBD2 for D (5 bases each). Germline V CDR1 and CDR2: SGHRS, YFSETQ. The length of the CDR3 is 16 residues. V was clipped by 0 bases and J by 2 bases, with 15 bases between them. The full variable domain, in which reference TRBV5-1 and TRBJ2-7 provide the parts outside the CDR3, is KAGVTQTPRYLIKTRGQQVTLSCSPISGHRSVSWYQQTPGQGLQFLFEYFSETQRNKGNFPGRFSGRQFSNSRSEMNVSTLELGDSALYLCASSLAAGTATYEQYFGPGTRLTVT.

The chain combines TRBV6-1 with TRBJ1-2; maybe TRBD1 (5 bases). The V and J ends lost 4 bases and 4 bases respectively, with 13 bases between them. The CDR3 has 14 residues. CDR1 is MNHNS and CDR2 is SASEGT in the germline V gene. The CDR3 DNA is TGTGCCAGCAGTGGAGAGGGACTCCTCTATGGCTACACCTTC. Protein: CASSGEGLLYGYTF.

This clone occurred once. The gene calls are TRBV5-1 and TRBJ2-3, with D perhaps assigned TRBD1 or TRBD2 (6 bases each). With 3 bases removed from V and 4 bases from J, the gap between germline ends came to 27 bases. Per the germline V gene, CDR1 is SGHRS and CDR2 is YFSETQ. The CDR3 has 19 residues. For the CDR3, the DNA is TGCGCCAGCAGCTCCGTAGACGGGGGCGTACTCTCTCGCTCAGATACGCAGTATTTT. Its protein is CASSSVDGGVLSRSDTQYF.

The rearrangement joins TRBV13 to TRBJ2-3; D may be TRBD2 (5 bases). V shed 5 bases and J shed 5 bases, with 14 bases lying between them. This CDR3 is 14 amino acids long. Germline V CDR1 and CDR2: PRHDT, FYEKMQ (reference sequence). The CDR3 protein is CASSRRDTRDTQYF. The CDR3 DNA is TGTGCCAGCAGCAGACGGGATACTAGAGATACGCAGTATTTT.

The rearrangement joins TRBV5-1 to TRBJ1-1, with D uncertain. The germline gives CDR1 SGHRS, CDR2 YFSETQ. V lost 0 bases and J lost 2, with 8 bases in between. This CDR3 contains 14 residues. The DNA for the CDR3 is TGCGCCAGCAGCTTGGGTTTAAGAAACACTGAAGCTTTCTTT. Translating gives CASSLGLRNTEAFF.

CDR3 sequence reads: CASSFYDSRETQYF. The DNA of the CDR3 is TGTGCCAGCAGCTTCTATGACAGTAGGGAGACCCAGTACTTC. The rearrangement uses TRBV5-4 and TRBJ2-5, with D possibly being TRBD1 (5 bases). The V end lost 2 bases, the J end lost 5 bases, and 13 bases lay between the germline ends. Germline values: CDR1 SGHNT, CDR2 YYREEE (reference sequence). This CDR3 comprises 14 residues.